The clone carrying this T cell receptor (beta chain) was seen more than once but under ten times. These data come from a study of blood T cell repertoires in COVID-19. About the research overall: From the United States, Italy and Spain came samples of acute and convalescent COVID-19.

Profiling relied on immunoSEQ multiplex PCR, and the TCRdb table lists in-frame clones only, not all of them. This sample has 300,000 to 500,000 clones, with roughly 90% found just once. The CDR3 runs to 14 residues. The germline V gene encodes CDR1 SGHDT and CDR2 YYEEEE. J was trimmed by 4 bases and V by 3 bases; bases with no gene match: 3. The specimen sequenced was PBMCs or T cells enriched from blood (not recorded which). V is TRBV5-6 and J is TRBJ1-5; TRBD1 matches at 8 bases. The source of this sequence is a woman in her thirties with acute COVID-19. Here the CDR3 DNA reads TGTGCCAGCAGCTGGAGGGACAGGAATCAGCCCCAGCATTTT. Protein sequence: CASSWRDRNQPQHF.